This TCR beta chain was obtained from a study of post-analysis software for immune sequencing data. Study background: Some patients lacked subtype; others had relapsing-remitting, secondary progressive or progressive-relapsing disease. Study results and caveats: F-measure co-clustering was strong for batch-matched samples. With TRBV5-6, TRBV5-1 and TRBV20-1 included, roughly five TRBV segments were more frequent in patients than in controls. Compared against controls, patients with multiple sclerosis displayed significantly lower normalized Chao1 diversity.

Unique-molecular-identifier-tagged TCR beta cDNA libraries were used. Between about 0.95 and 11 million T cells gave rise to about 450,000 cDNA molecules. TCRdb re-analysed the PCR reads in MiXCR, keeping a single row per CDR3 protein. In the table there are roughly 800,000 distinct CDR3 sequences, under 70% of which are singletons. In germline, CDR1 is SGHRS, CDR2 YFSETQ. The CDR3 covers 16 residues. Trimming removed 4 bases from V and 5 bases from J, with 18 bases in between. Of note for this clonotype: What it recognizes is unknown.

The J gene is TRBJ2-2, the V gene TRBV5-1, with D uncertain. The sequencing sample was made of blood. The TCR originated in a girl aged 5 to 17 with multiple sclerosis. CDR3: CASSPVTSSRTGELFF. CDR3 bases: TGCGCCAGCAGCCCCGTGACGAGTAGCCGGACCGGGGAGCTGTTTTTT.